This TCR beta chain was profiled in a study of blood T cell repertoires in COVID-19. The assay was immunoSEQ multiplex PCR, and TCRdb's table has in-frame clones only and misses some. The data hold about 310,000 clones, with more than 70% observed a single time. The CDR3 covers 14 residues. V lost 2 bases to trimming and J lost 7 bases; unmatched junction nucleotides: 4. Germline V gives CDR1 SGHTA, CDR2 FQGNSA. The receptor was derived from a woman in her 50s who had recovered from COVID-19. This chain uses TRBV7-2 with TRBJ1-2, with TRBD1 matching over 10 bases. Sample: peripheral blood. The CDR3 loop is CASSLSRDRGGYTF. The CDR3 nucleotides are TGTGCCAGCAGCTTATCCCGGGACAGGGGTGGCTACACCTTC.